These T cell receptor beta chains were read from a single sample in a study of blood T cell repertoires in COVID-19. Using immunoSEQ multiplex PCR, the repertoire was profiled, and TCRdb retains in-frame clones only, with some absent. The table has 120,000 to 150,000 clones, about 87% seen once. The sample comprised peripheral blood. These receptors were taken from a woman aged 40 to 55 with acute or convalescent COVID-19. CDR3s include the opening cysteine and the closing phenylalanine or tryptophan.

V,J,CDR3
TRBV5-8,TRBJ1-5,CASSLTGGEGQPQHF
TRBV6-5,TRBJ1-2,CATTSQGWSRGYTF
TRBV10-3,TRBJ2-1,CAISASTSSGNEQFF
TRBV6-5,TRBJ1-2,CASHDRDRENHGYTF
TRBV19,TRBJ2-3,CASSIDSPSISATQYF
TRBV5-1,TRBJ2-5,CASSLSLRGAQETQYF
TRBV9,TRBJ2-3,CASSVTRGLGTDTQYF
TRBV27,TRBJ2-6,CASSLDILSPGANVLTF
TRBV9,TRBJ1-1,CASSGVYTEAFF
TRBV30,TRBJ1-1,CAWSIWPSTEAFF
TRBV18,TRBJ2-7,CASSPPLDYEQYF
TRBV6-5,TRBJ1-2,CASSYFGLNYGYTF
TRBV6-2/TRBV6-3,TRBJ2-1,CASSYSRGRAYNEQFF
TRBV6-2/TRBV6-3,TRBJ1-4,CASSGTGVSEKLFF
TRBV5-6,TRBJ2-1,CASSILDEQFF
TRBV6-2/TRBV6-3,TRBJ1-1,CASSYGHSSTEAFF
TRBV5-1,TRBJ2-3,CASSLGGVDTQYF
TRBV6-1,TRBJ1-5,CASSEVGTNQPQHF
TRBV20-1,TRBJ1-2,CSASEGARGYTF
TRBV7-2,TRBJ2-7,CASSFNLVEQYF
TRBV7-9,TRBJ1-2,CASSFTGGLSYGYTF
TRBV30,TRBJ1-5,CAWSVTGGGSPQHF